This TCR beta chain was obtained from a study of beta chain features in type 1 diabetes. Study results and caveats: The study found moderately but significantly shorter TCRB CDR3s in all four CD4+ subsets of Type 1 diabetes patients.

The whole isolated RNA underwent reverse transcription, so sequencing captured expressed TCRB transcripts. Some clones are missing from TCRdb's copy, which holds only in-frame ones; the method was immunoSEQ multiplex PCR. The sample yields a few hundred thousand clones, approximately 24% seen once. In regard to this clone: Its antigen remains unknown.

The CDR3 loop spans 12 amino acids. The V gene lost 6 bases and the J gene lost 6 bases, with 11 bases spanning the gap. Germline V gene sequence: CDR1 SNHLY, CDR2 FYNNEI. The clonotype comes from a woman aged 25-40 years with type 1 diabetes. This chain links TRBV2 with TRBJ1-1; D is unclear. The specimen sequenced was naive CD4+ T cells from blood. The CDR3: CASRAPWPEAFF. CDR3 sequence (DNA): TGTGCCAGCAGGGCCCCGTGGCCTGAAGCTTTCTTT. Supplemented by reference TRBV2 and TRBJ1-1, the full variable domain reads EPEVTQTPSHQVTQMGQEVILRCVPISNHLYFYWYRQILGQKVEFLVSFYNNEISEKSEIFDDQFSVERPDGSNFTLKIRSTKLEDSAMYFCASRAPWPEAFFGQGTRLTVV.